This T cell receptor (beta chain) emerged from a study of tumor-infiltrating lymphocytes in primary liver carcinoma. About the study: Patients underwent resection of primary liver carcinoma. Patients, male and female, were 30 to 69 years old.

Concerning this clonotype: The conserved phenylalanine or tryptophan normally closing the CDR3 is absent here, so this likely arose from a read error.

The authors made TCR beta cDNA from about 500 ng total RNA with a constant-region primer. Three nested multiplex PCR rounds of slightly modified ARM-PCR generated TCR beta libraries. Use of TRBV1-TRBV30 forward primers with a C-beta reverse primer characterized the first two PCR rounds, which lasted around 11 cycles each. Each CDR3 protein is one row after TCRdb ran MiXCR on the multiplex PCR reads. The table includes about 200,000 distinct CDR3 sequences, approximately 64% detected once. In addition to blood RNA drawn from unsorted whole blood, germline DNA was extracted. The germline gives CDR1 SGHAT, CDR2 FQNNGV. There are 15 residues in the CDR3. Deletions cut 4 bases from V and 3 bases from J, with 13 bases between.

This receptor was identified in a woman aged 55-75 years with primary liver carcinoma and hepatitis B virus infection. Specimen: peripheral blood. This chain joins TRBV11-2 and TRBJ1-5; D remains unclear. The CDR3 sequence: CASSSDPGYNQPQHL. The CDR3 DNA reads TGTGCCAGCAGCTCAGACCCCGGTTACAATCAGCCCCAGCATCTT.